These T cell receptor beta chains were read from a single sample in a study of Ad26.COV2.S vaccination and SARS-CoV-2 variants. Produced via immunoSEQ multiplex PCR; TCRdb's table is partial and in-frame only. Of 350,000 to 400,000 clones listed, around nine tenths are singletons. Sequencing was performed on peripheral blood, taken in a trial of Ad26.COV2.S vaccine versus placebo. Receptors originate from a person aged 18-65 years who received the Ad26.COV2.S COVID-19 vaccine or a placebo. CDR3s include the opening cysteine and the closing phenylalanine or tryptophan. A D gene is named only where the DNA matches it firmly. Not every row has a clone size; where given, it reads once, few, many or a size class.

V	J	D	size	CDR3	DNA
TRBV3-1/TRBV3-2	TRBJ2-7	NA	NA	CASSQGLREQYF	TGTGCCAGCAGCCAAGGTTTGAGAGAGCAGTACTTC
TRBV19	TRBJ2-1	NA	NA	CASSIDRGASGYNEQFF	TGTGCCAGTAGTATAGATCGGGGGGCGTCCGGCTACAATGAGCAGTTCTTC
TRBV5-8	TRBJ2-5	NA	NA	CASSPGTPGRRETQYF	TGTGCCAGCAGCCCCGGGACCCCCGGGAGAAGGGAGACCCAGTACTTC
TRBV7-8	TRBJ1-6	NA	NA	CASSLGLSNSPLHF	TGTGCCAGCAGCTTAGGGTTATCAAATTCACCCCTCCACTTT
TRBV24-1	TRBJ2-1	NA	NA	CATSGDNEQFF	TGTGCCACCTCTGGGGACAATGAGCAGTTCTTC
TRBV27	TRBJ1-2	TRBD1	once	CASSQTTGTGVWGYTF	TGTGCCAGCAGTCAAACAACCGGGACAGGGGTTTGGGGCTACACCTTC
TRBV5-1	TRBJ2-1	TRBD2	NA	CASSPHSPSGNEQFF	TGCGCCAGCAGCCCGCACTCCCCTAGCGGGAATGAGCAGTTCTTC
TRBV6-6	TRBJ2-7	NA	few	CASSQDTLSYEQYF	TGTGCCAGCAGCCAGGACACCCTCTCCTACGAGCAGTACTTC
TRBV6-5	TRBJ2-7	TRBD1	NA	CASSPGRGRREQYF	TGTGCCAGCAGTCCCGGCAGGGGGCGCCGGGAGCAGTACTTC
TRBV5-1	TRBJ1-4	TRBD1	NA	CASSLGRGNEKLFF	TGCGCCAGCAGCTTGGGCAGGGGGAATGAAAAACTGTTTTTT
TRBV5-1	TRBJ2-3	NA	NA	CASSLSPGSLAADTQYF	TGCGCCAGCAGCTTATCCCCCGGGAGCCTGGCGGCAGATACGCAGTATTTT
TRBV30	TRBJ1-4	NA	NA	CAWSPGGLPMSGEKLFF	TGTGCCTGGAGCCCGGGGGGCTTACCTATGTCGGGGGAAAAACTGTTTTTT
TRBV5-1	TRBJ2-7	NA	NA	CASSPNFSEQYF	TGCGCCAGCAGCCCCAATTTTAGCGAGCAGTACTTC
TRBV5-1	TRBJ2-7	NA	once	CASSPAEAAYEQYF	TGCGCCAGCAGCCCCGCTGAGGCGGCCTACGAGCAGTACTTC